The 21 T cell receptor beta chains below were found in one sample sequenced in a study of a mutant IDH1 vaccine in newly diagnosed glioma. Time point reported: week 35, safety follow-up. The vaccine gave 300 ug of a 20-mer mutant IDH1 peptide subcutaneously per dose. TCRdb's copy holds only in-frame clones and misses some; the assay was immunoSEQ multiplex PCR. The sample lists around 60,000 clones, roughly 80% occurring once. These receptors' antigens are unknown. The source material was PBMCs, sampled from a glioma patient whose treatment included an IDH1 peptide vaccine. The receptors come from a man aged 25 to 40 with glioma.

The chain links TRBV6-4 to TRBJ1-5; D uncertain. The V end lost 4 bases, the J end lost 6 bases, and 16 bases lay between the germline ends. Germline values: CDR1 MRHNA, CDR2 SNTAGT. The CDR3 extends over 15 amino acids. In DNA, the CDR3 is TGTGCCAGCAGTGTTGACCCAAACCCGGGTCAGCCCCAGCATTTT. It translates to CASSVDPNPGQPQHF.

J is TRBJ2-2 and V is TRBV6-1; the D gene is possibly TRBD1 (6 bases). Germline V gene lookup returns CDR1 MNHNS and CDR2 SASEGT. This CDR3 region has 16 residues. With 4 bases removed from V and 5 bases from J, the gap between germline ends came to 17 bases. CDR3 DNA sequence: TGTGCCAGCAGTGGAGACAGGCGATATTCAACCGGGGAGCTGTTTTTT. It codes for CASSGDRRYSTGELFF.

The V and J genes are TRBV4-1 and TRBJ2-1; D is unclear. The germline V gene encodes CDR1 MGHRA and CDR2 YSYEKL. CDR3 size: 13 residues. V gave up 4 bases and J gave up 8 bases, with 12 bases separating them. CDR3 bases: TGCGCCAGCAGCCCCGTGGGGTGGGATGAGCAGTTCTTC. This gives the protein CASSPVGWDEQFF.

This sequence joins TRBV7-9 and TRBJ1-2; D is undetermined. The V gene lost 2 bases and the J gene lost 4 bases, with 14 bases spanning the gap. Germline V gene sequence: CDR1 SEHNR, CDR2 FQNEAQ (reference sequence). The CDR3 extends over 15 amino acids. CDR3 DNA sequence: TGTGCCAGCAGCTTAATGGGGAAGGCGATCTATGGCTACACCTTC. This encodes CASSLMGKAIYGYTF.

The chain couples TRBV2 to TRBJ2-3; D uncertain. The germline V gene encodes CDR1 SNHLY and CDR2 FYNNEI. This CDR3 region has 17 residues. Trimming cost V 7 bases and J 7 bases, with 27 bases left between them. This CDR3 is CASKTRRGGTTLYTQYF. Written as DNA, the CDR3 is TGTGCCAGCAAAACAAGGCGCGGTGGCACAACATTATATACGCAGTATTTT.

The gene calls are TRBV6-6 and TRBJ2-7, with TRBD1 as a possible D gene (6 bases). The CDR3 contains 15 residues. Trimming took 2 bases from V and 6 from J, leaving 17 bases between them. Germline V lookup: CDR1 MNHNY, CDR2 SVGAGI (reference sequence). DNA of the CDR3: TGTGCCAGCAGTTACGAGAGCAGGGGCAATACCGAGCAGTACTTC. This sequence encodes CASSYESRGNTEQYF.

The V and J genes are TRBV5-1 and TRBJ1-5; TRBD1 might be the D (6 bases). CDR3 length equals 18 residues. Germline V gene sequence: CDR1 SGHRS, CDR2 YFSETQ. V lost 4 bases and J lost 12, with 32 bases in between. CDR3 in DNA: TGCGCCAGCAGCCCCAGCTCCCGGGACATACTTTCCCTGGGGGGCCAGCATTTT. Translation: CASSPSSRDILSLGGQHF.

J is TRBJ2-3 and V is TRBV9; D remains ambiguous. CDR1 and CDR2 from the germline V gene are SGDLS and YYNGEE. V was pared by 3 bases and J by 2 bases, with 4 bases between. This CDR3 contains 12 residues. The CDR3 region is CASSGYTDTQYF. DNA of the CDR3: TGTGCCAGCAGCGGGTACACAGATACGCAGTATTTT.

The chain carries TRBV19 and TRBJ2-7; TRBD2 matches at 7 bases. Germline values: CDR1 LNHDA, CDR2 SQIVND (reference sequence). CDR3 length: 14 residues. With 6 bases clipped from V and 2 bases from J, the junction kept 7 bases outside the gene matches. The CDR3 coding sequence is TGTGCCAGTAGAAGCAAGCGGGGACCCTACGAGCAGTACTTC. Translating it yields CASRSKRGPYEQYF.

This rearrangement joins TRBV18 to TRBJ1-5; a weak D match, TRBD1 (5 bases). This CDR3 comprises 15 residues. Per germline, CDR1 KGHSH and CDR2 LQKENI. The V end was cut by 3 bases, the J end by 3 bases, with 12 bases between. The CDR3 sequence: CASSPGGVANQPQHF. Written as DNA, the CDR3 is TGTGCCAGCTCACCGGGGGGAGTGGCCAATCAGCCCCAGCATTTT.

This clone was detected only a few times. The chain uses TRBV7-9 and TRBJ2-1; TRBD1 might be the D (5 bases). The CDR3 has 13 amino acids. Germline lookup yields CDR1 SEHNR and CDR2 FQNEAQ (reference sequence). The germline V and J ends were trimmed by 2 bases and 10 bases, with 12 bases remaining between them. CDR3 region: CASSLQTVWEQFF. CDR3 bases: TGTGCCAGCAGCTTACAGACAGTCTGGGAGCAGTTCTTC.

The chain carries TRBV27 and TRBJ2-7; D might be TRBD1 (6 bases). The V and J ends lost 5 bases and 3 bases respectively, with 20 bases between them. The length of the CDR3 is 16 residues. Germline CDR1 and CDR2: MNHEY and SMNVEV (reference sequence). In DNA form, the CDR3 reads TGTGCCAGCAGTCTTCAGGGGCCGGGGAACTACTACGAGCAGTACTTC. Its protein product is CASSLQGPGNYYEQYF.

This CDR3 is CASKDRANTGELFF. In DNA form, the CDR3 reads TGTGCCAGCAAAGATAGGGCGAACACCGGGGAGCTGTTTTTT. This sequence joins TRBV6-6 and TRBJ2-2, with D unresolved. Germline assignment: CDR1 MNHNY and CDR2 SVGAGI (reference sequence). CDR3 size: 14 residues. Trimming took 7 bases from V and 0 from J, leaving 9 bases between them.

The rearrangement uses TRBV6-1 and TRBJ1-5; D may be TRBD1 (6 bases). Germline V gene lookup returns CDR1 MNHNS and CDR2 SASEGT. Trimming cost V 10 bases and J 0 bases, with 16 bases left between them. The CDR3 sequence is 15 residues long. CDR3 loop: CATYLEGDSNQPQHF. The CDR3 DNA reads TGTGCCACATATTTAGAGGGGGATAGCAATCAGCCCCAGCATTTT.

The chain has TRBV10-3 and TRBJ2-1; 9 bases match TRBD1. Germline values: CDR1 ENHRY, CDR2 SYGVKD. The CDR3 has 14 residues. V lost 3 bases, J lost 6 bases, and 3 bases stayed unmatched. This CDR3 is CAISDPGQGNEQFF. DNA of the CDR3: TGTGCCATCAGTGACCCGGGACAGGGCAATGAGCAGTTCTTC.

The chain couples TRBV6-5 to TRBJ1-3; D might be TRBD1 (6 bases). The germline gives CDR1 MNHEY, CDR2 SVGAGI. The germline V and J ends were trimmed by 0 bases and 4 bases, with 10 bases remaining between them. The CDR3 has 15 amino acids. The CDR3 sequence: CASSYSTGLGNTIYF. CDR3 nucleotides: TGTGCCAGCAGTTACTCTACAGGGTTGGGAAACACCATATATTTT.

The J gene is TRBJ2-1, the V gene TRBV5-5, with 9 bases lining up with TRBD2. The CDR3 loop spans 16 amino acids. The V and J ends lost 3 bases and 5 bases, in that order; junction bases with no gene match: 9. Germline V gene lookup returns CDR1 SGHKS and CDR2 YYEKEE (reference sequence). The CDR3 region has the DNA TGTGCCAGCAGCTCTCTCGCGGGGGGGCCTGACAATGAGCAGTTCTTC. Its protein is CASSSLAGGPDNEQFF.

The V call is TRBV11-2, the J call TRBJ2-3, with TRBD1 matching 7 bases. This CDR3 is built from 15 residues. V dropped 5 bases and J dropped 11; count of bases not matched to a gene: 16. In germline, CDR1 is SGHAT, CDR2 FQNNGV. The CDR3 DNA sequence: TGTGCCAGCAGCCGCGGACAGGCGGAGAACAGAGGGCAGTATTTT. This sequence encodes CASSRGQAENRGQYF. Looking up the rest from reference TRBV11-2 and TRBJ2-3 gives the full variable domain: EAGVAQSPRYKIIEKRQSVAFWCNPISGHATLYWYQQILGQGPKLLIQFQNNGVVDDSQLPKDRFSAERLKGVDSTLKIQPAKLEDSAVYLCASSRGQAENRGQYFGPGTRLTVL.

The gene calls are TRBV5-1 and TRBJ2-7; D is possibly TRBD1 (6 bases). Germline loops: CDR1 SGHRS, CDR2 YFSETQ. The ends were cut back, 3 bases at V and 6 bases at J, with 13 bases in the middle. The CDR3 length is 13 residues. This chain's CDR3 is CASSSTGKREQYF. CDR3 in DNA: TGCGCCAGCAGCTCCACAGGGAAACGCGAGCAGTACTTC.

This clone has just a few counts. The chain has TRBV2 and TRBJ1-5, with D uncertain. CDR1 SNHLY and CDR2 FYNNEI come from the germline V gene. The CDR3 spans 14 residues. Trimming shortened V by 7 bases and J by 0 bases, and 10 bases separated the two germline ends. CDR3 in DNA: TGTGCCAGCAATGGAGCGTTTAGCAATCAGCCCCAGCATTTT. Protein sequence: CASNGAFSNQPQHF.

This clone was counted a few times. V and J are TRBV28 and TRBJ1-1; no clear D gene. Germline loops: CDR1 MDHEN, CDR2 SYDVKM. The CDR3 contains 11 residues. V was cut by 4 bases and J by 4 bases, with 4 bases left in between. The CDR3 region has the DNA TGTGCCAGCAGTTGGGGCACTGAAGCTTTCTTT. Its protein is CASSWGTEAFF. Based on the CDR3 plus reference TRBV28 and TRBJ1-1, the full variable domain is DVKVTQSSRYLVKRTGEKVFLECVQDMDHENMFWYRQDPGLGLRLIYFSYDVKMKEKGDIPEGYSVSREKKERFSLILESASTNQTSMYLCASSWGTEAFFGQGTRLTVV.